This T cell receptor beta chain is from a study of blood T cell repertoires in COVID-19. Whole-study context: Samples taken during acute and convalescent COVID-19 were collected in the United States, Italy and Spain. In each case, the material was cDNA or gDNA derived from T cells, B-cell-depleted T cells, or PBMCs.

Per the original data handling: Reference gene primers were amplified, and this amplification served to estimate nucleated cell counts. Sequenced by immunoSEQ multiplex PCR; TCRdb stores in-frame clones only, minus some. The V and J calls and the clone size are those of that table, but D and trimming were determined from the DNA. The sample holds under 250,000 clones, over 80% seen once. Germline assignment: CDR1 SGHRS and CDR2 YFSETQ. V was cut by 3 bases and J by 8 bases, with 17 bases left in between. This CDR3 spans 15 amino acids. The receptor's source is a man younger than 40 with COVID-19, enrolled during active disease. The chain employs TRBV5-1 and TRBJ1-4, with a tentative D call TRBD1 (5 bases). Sequenced sample: peripheral blood. CDR3 loop: CASSWGEGAGEKLFF. The DNA of the CDR3 is TGCGCCAGCAGCTGGGGCGAAGGGGCTGGGGAAAAACTGTTTTTT.